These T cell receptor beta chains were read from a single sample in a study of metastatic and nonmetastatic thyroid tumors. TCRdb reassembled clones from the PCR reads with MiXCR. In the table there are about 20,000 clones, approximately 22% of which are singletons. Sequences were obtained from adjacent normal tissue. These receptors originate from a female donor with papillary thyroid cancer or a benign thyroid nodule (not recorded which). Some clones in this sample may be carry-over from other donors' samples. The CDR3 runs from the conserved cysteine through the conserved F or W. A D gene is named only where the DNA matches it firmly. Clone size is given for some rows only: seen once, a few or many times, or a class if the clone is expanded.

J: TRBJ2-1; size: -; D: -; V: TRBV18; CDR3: CASSQNIKSGSTYNEQFF; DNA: TGTGCCAGCTCACAGAACATAAAAAGCGGGTCCACCTACAATGAGCAGTTCTTC
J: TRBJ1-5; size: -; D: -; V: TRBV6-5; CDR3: CASSYSGQSNQPQHF; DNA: TGTGCCAGCAGTTACTCTGGACAGAGTAACCAGCCCCAGCATTTT
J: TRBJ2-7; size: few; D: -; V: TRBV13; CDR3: CASSPPNHYEQYF; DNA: TGTGCCAGCAGCCCCCCAAACCACTACGAGCAGTACTTC
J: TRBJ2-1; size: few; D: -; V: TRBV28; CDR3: CASPPRGRLSHNEQFF; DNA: TGTGCCAGCCCTCCTCGGGGGCGGTTATCCCACAATGAGCAGTTCTTC
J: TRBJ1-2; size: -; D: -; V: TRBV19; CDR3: CASSPPFGGRGNGYTF; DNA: TGTGCCAGTAGTCCCCCCTTCGGGGGCCGGGGGAATGGCTACACCTTC
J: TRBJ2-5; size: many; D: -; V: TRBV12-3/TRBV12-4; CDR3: CASRQREETQYF; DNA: TGTGCCAGCAGACAGAGGGAAGAGACCCAGTACTTC
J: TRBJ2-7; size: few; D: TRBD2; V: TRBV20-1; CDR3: CSADGTSGRYEQYF; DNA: TGCAGTGCTGATGGGACTAGCGGGAGATACGAGCAGTACTTC
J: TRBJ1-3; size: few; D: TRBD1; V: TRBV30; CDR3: CAWKTGVGNTIYF; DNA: TGTGCCTGGAAGACAGGGGTTGGAAACACCATATATTTT
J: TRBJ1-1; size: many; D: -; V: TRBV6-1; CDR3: CASSGDKNTEAFF; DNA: TGTGCCAGCAGTGGGGACAAGAACACTGAAGCTTTCTTT
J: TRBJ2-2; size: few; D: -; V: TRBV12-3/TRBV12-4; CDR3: CASSHTSVTGELFF; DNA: TGTGCCAGCTCCCACACCTCGGTCACCGGGGAGCTGTTTTTT
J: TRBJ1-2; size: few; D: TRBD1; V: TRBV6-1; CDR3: CASSDVRGQGAYGYTF; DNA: TGTGCCAGCAGTGATGTTAGGGGACAGGGGGCGTATGGCTACACCTTC
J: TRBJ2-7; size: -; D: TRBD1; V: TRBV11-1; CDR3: CASSPTSGTGGIYEQYF; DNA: TGTGCCAGCAGTCCTACATCCGGGACAGGGGGCATCTACGAGCAGTACTTC
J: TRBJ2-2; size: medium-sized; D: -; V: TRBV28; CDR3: CASRAARKSDTGELFF; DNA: TGTGCCAGCAGGGCTGCTCGAAAGTCGGACACCGGGGAGCTGTTTTTT
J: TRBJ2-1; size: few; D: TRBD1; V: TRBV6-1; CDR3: CASRTGQGSYNEQFF; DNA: TGTGCCAGCAGGACGGGACAGGGATCCTACAATGAGCAGTTCTTC
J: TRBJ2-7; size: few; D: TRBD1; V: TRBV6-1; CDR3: CASSEDGTGNYEQYF; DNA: TGTGCCAGCAGTGAAGACGGGACAGGGAACTACGAGCAGTACTTC
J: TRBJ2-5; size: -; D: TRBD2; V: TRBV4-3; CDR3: CASSQDALAGWETQYF; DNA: TGCGCCAGCAGCCAAGATGCACTAGCGGGTTGGGAGACCCAGTACTTC
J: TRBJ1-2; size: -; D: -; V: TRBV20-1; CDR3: CSASVLGQGEGYTF; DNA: TGCAGTGCTAGCGTGTTAGGGCAGGGTGAAGGCTACACCTTC
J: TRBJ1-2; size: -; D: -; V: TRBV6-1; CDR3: CASRTGFNYGYTF; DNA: TGTGCCAGCCGTACAGGCTTCAACTATGGCTACACCTTC
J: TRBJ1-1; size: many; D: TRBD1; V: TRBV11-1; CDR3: CASSARQGGEGNTEAFF; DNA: TGTGCCAGCAGCGCCCGACAGGGAGGGGAGGGGAACACTGAAGCTTTCTTT
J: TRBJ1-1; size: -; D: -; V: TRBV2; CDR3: CASSPESGAFF; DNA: TGTGCCAGCAGTCCGGAATCGGGAGCTTTCTTT
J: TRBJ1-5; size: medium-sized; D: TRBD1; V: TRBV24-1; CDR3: CATSEPDRGLSQPQHF; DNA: TGTGCCACCAGTGAACCAGACAGGGGGCTATCTCAGCCCCAGCATTTT
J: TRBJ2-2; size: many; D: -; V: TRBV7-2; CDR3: CASSIDPSGGELFF; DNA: TGTGCCAGCAGCATTGACCCGTCGGGCGGGGAGCTGTTTTTT
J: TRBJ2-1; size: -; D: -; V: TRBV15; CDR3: CATSRVSGGNEQFF; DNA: TGTGCCACCAGCAGGGTCTCTGGAGGGAATGAGCAGTTCTTC
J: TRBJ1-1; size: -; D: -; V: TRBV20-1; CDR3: CSAPTGQNTEAFF; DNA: TGCAGTGCCCCCACAGGGCAGAACACTGAAGCTTTCTTT
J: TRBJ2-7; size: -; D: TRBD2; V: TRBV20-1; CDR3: CSAREAGAGGTYEQYF; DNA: TGCAGTGCTAGGGAGGCTGGCGCGGGAGGAACGTACGAGCAGTACTTC
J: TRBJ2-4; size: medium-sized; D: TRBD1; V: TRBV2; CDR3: CASSEAWAGGPIAKNIQYF; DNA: TGTGCCAGCAGTGAAGCTTGGGCAGGGGGACCTATAGCCAAAAACATTCAGTACTTC
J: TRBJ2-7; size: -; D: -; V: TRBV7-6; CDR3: CASSLARDAVEQYF; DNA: TGTGCCAGCAGCTTAGCTCGGGACGCGGTCGAGCAGTACTTC
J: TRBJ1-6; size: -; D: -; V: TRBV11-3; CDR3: CASSFYNSPLHF; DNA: TGTGCCAGCAGCTTTTATAATTCACCCCTCCACTTT
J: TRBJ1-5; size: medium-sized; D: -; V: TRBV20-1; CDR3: CSARESGDQPQHF; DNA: TGCAGTGCTAGAGAGTCAGGAGATCAGCCCCAGCATTTT
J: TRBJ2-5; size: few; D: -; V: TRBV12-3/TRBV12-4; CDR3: CASSLIGTRSQETQYF; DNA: TGTGCCAGCAGTTTAATTGGGACCCGATCCCAAGAGACCCAGTACTTC
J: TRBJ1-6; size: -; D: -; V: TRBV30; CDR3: CAWIGQSNNSPLHF; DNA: TGTGCCTGGATCGGACAGAGTAATAATTCACCCCTCCACTTT
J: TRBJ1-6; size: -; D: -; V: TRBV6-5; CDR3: CASSYSWGPLPSPLHF; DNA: TGTGCCAGCAGTTACTCTTGGGGGCCCCTGCCATCACCCCTCCACTTT
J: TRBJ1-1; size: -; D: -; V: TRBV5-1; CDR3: CASSTAGEMNTEAFF; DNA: TGCGCCAGCAGCACGGCAGGGGAGATGAACACTGAAGCTTTCTTT